These 19 T cell receptor beta chains were sequenced from one sample in a study of cytomegalovirus exposure and HLA in healthy donors. The study ran its PCR with 60 Vbeta and 13 Jbeta primers. This table comes from immunoSEQ multiplex PCR, and its TCRdb copy is limited to in-frame clones, with some not included. The sample lists some 150,000 clones; over 80% were seen once. The sequencing sample was made of PBMCs. All receptors come from a woman aged 50 to 60 in good health and CMV-seropositive.

This clone was picked up one time. The rearrangement joins TRBV18 to TRBJ1-1; 9 bases are a match to TRBD1. The CDR3 consists of 14 residues. CDR1 is KGHSH and CDR2 is LQKENI in the germline V gene. V lost 3 bases to trimming and J lost 7 bases; unmatched junction nucleotides: 6. The CDR3 spells CASSPTGTGNEAFF. The CDR3, as DNA: TGTGCCAGCTCACCGACCGGGACAGGGAATGAAGCTTTCTTT.

This rearrangement joins TRBV18 to TRBJ2-5, with 8 bases that match TRBD1. The ends lost 3 bases at V and 5 bases at J; junction bases unmatched: 2. The CDR3 is 13 amino acids. The V gene's germline CDR1 is KGHSH and CDR2 LQKENI. Written as DNA, the CDR3 is TGTGCCAGCTCACCCCGACAGGGGGAGACCCAGTACTTC. Amino acid sequence: CASSPRQGETQYF.

This rearrangement joins TRBV7-2 to TRBJ2-2; D may be TRBD2 (5 bases). CDR3 length: 17 residues. Germline V CDR1 and CDR2: SGHTA, FQGNSA. Trimming pared 2 bases from V and 4 bases from J, leaving 17 bases between. In DNA, the CDR3 is TGTGCCAGCAGCTTACATCATGCTGCGGGTAGCACCGGGGAGCTGTTTTTT. Protein: CASSLHHAAGSTGELFF.

The rearrangement joins TRBV5-5 to TRBJ2-6; 7 positions match TRBD1. Germline lookup yields CDR1 SGHKS and CDR2 YYEKEE (reference sequence). Trimming at V came to 3 bases and at J to 1 base, leaving 10 bases not matched to a gene. There are 18 residues in the CDR3. The CDR3 loop is CASSSAPGQFSGANVLTF. In DNA, the CDR3 is TGTGCCAGCAGCTCGGCTCCGGGACAGTTTTCTGGGGCCAACGTCCTGACTTTC.

The chain joins TRBV27 to TRBJ2-7, with a possible D match to TRBD1 (6 bases). CDR1 and CDR2 (germline): MNHEY, SMNVEV (reference sequence). V dropped 7 bases and J dropped 6 bases, with 19 bases sitting between them. The length of the CDR3 is 14 residues. The CDR3 region has the DNA TGTGCCAGCATTCGACAGGCTGGCTGGGGCGAGCAGTACTTC. Its protein is CASIRQAGWGEQYF.

V usage is TRBV5-4 and J usage is TRBJ2-5, with TRBD2 identical over 9 bases. With 4 bases clipped from V and 5 bases from J, the junction kept 15 bases outside the gene matches. Germline V CDR1 and CDR2: SGHNT, YYREEE (reference sequence). This CDR3 has 17 residues. The CDR3 DNA is TGTGCCAGCAGCCCGCGGGGTGGTAGCGGGAGTCAGGAGACCCAGTACTTC. Amino acid sequence: CASSPRGGSGSQETQYF. The full variable domain, in which reference TRBV5-4 and TRBJ2-5 provide the parts outside the CDR3, is ETGVTQSPTHLIKTRGQQVTLRCSSQSGHNTVSWYQQALGQGPQFIFQYYREEENGRGNFPPRFSGLQFPNYSSELNVNALELDDSALYLCASSPRGGSGSQETQYFGPGTRLLVL.

This chain connects TRBV11-2 to TRBJ1-1; no firm D call. Trimming removed 3 bases from V and 0 bases from J, with 11 bases in between. Germline loops: CDR1 SGHAT, CDR2 FQNNGV. This CDR3 region has 15 residues. CDR3 in amino acids: CASSFRRGMNTEAFF. DNA for the CDR3: TGTGCCAGCAGCTTCCGGCGGGGAATGAACACTGAAGCTTTCTTT.

The rearrangement uses TRBV28 and TRBJ2-5, with D possibly being TRBD1 (6 bases). Deletions cut 5 bases from V and 7 bases from J, with 14 bases between. Germline values: CDR1 MDHEN, CDR2 SYDVKM. The CDR3 length is 13 residues. CDR3 sequence (DNA): TGTGCCAGCAGTCTCGGGACAACGAGGACCCAGTACTTC. Translation gives CASSLGTTRTQYF.

The chain is built from TRBV10-3 and TRBJ2-1; TRBD2 matches 7 bases. This CDR3 is 16 amino acids long. Germline loops: CDR1 ENHRY, CDR2 SYGVKD. Trimming at V came to 2 bases and at J to 3 bases, leaving 7 bases not matched to a gene. The CDR3 sequence is CAISEEAQRGYNEQFF. The CDR3 DNA sequence: TGTGCCATCAGTGAGGAGGCCCAGCGGGGCTACAATGAGCAGTTCTTC.

The rearrangement links TRBV18 to TRBJ1-2; perhaps TRBD1 as D (5 bases). The V gene's germline CDR1 is KGHSH and CDR2 LQKENI. The CDR3 loop spans 17 amino acids. V shed 3 bases and J shed 4 bases, with 21 bases lying between them. The CDR3: CASSPTSYGGDRYGYTF. DNA for the CDR3: TGTGCCAGCTCACCCACCAGTTATGGAGGGGATCGCTATGGCTACACCTTC.

This chain connects TRBV9 to TRBJ1-5; D perhaps matches TRBD1 (5 bases). There are 14 residues in the CDR3. CDR1 and CDR2 from the germline V gene are SGDLS and YYNGEE. Trimming took off 0 bases at V and 4 bases at J, with 8 bases between the two ends. DNA for the CDR3: TGTGCCAGCAGCGTAGATGGGGGGAATCAGCCCCAGCATTTT. This codes for CASSVDGGNQPQHF.

The V gene is TRBV19, the J gene TRBJ1-4; D remains ambiguous. CDR3 size: 16 residues. CDR1 and CDR2 from the germline V gene are LNHDA and SQIVND (reference sequence). Trimming removed 3 bases from V and 0 bases from J, with 11 bases in between. This chain's CDR3 is CASSILTPSTNEKLFF. DNA for the CDR3: TGTGCCAGTAGTATCCTGACACCCTCAACTAATGAAAAACTGTTTTTT.

The chain has TRBV27 and TRBJ1-2, with 7 bases lining up with TRBD1. The germline gives CDR1 MNHEY, CDR2 SMNVEV (reference sequence). This CDR3 comprises 13 residues. Losses at the gene ends were 4 bases for V and 7 bases for J; bases not matched to a gene: 6. CDR3 in DNA: TGTGCCAGCAGTTCCCAACAGGGGTTTGGCTACACCTTC. It is translated as CASSSQQGFGYTF.

This clone showed up just a few times. The chain recombines TRBV6-6 with TRBJ1-6; tentatively, D is TRBD1 (6 bases). Trimming left V 2 bases short and J 9 bases short, with 17 bases between. The CDR3 runs 16 residues. Per the germline V gene, CDR1 is MNHNY and CDR2 is SVGAGI (reference sequence). The CDR3 DNA is TGTGCCAGCAGTTACGAGCCCCCAGGGGTTGCTTCACCCCTCCACTTT. Its protein is CASSYEPPGVASPLHF.

The chain combines TRBV7-9 with TRBJ1-1; D possibly corresponds to TRBD1 (6 bases). CDR3 length equals 15 residues. V was trimmed by 4 bases and J by 5 bases, leaving 17 bases between them. Germline values: CDR1 SEHNR, CDR2 FQNEAQ (reference sequence). CDR3 residues: CASSYPRIGGTEAFF. The CDR3 DNA is TGTGCCAGCAGCTATCCCCGGATAGGGGGTACTGAAGCTTTCTTT.

This clone has more than one count but fewer than ten. The V gene is TRBV5-3, the J gene TRBJ1-2, with 11 positions matching TRBD1. TRBV5-3 is assigned to the ORF class and has an uncertain function. V was pared by 6 bases and J by 8 bases, with 15 bases of the junction left unmatched. CDR3 length: 16 residues. The CDR3: CARMGISGQGDDGYTF. Written as DNA, the CDR3 is TGTGCCAGAATGGGGATCTCGGGACAGGGGGATGACGGCTACACCTTC.

Only a few counts were recorded for this clone. The chain recombines TRBV27 with TRBJ1-5, with TRBD1 as a possible D gene (5 bases). The CDR3 consists of 15 residues. Germline assignment: CDR1 MNHEY and CDR2 SMNVEV (reference sequence). V was pared by 9 bases and J by 5 bases, with 20 bases between. CDR3 sequence: CASHGGAGWDQPQHF. The CDR3 nucleotides read TGTGCCAGTCATGGAGGGGCCGGGTGGGATCAGCCCCAGCATTTT.

J is TRBJ2-5 and V is TRBV19, with 8 bases fitting TRBD2. Losses at the gene ends were 4 bases for V and 5 bases for J; bases not matched to a gene: 9. Germline assignment: CDR1 LNHDA and CDR2 SQIVND (reference sequence). The length of the CDR3 is 15 residues. This CDR3 reads CASSSAGGATETQYF. In nucleotides, the CDR3 is TGTGCCAGTAGTAGTGCGGGGGGCGCGACGGAGACCCAGTACTTC.

A remark on this clone: The identical CDR3 is also encoded by other nucleotide sequences in the sample. The rearrangement links TRBV4-2 to TRBJ1-5; perhaps TRBD1 as D (5 bases). The CDR3 totals 14 residues. Deletions cut 3 bases from V and 1 base from J, with 7 bases between. Germline lookup yields CDR1 LGHNA and CDR2 YNFKEQ. The DNA for the CDR3 is TGTGCCAGCAGCCAGGGGCAGAGCAATCAGCCCCAGCATTTT. It codes for CASSQGQSNQPQHF.